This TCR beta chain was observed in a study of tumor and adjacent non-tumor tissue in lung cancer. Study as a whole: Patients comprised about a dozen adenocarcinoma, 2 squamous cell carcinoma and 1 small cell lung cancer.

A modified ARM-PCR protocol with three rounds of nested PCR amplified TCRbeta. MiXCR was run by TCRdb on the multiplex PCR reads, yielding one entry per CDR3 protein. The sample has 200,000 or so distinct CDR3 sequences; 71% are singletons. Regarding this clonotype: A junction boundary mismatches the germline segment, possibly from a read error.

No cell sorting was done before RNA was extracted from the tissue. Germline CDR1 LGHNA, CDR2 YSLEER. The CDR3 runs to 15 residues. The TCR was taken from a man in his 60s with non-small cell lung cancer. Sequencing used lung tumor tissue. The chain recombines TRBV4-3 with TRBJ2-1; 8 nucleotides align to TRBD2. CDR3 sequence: CVSSQAGAAYNEQFF. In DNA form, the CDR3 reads TGCGTCAGCAGCCAAGCGGGAGCGGCCTACAATGAGCAGTTCTTC.